The subject of this entry is one TCR beta chain. Its antigen is unknown. The data derive from a study of early T cells in non-severe SARS-CoV-2 infection. Whole-study context: The chains were unpaired, and the sequenced material was bulk RNA from unsorted whole blood.

Attached unique molecular identifiers marked individual cDNA molecules. TCRdb ran MiXCR on the 5' RACE reads and lists one entry per CDR3 protein. Among 84,000 or so distinct CDR3 sequences listed, around 15% were seen once. Study findings and constraints: Anti-spike CD8 responses were favored by VDJdb matching, which missed private and CD4 specificities.

CDR1 and CDR2 (germline): PRHDT, FYEKMQ (reference sequence). The CDR3 totals 15 residues. The V end lost 4 bases, the J end lost 0 bases, and 10 bases lay between the germline ends. This TCR came from an adult who was a healthcare worker with PCR-confirmed SARS-CoV-2 infection or an uninfected control (not recorded which). The chain joins TRBV13 to TRBJ1-3, with D hard to call. The sequenced sample was whole blood. CDR3 residues: CASSYSGDSGNTIYF. The CDR3 coding sequence is TGTGCCAGCAGCTACTCCGGAGACTCTGGAAACACCATATATTTT.